The sequence of this T cell receptor beta chain was determined in a study of T cells after posttransplantation cyclophosphamide. The protocol was immunoSEQ multiplex PCR, while the TCRdb copy is restricted to in-frame clones and leaves out a portion. This table holds around 17,000 clones, about 82% found once. Methotrexate plus calcineurin inhibitor accompanied controls' myeloablative marrow transplants; sampling was 1 year later. The length of the CDR3 is 15 residues. Germline CDR1 and CDR2: SGHNT and YYREEE (reference sequence). Trimming took off 4 bases at V and 4 bases at J, with 17 bases between the two ends.

The J gene is TRBJ2-5, the V gene TRBV5-4, with TRBD2 as a possible D gene (5 bases). The material was PBMCs, obtained 410 to 450 days after allogeneic stem cell transplant with calcineurin inhibitor and methotrexate. This TCR was sampled from a male patient aged 25-45 years who received an allogeneic stem cell transplant from an unrelated donor, was CMV-positive, and had acute and chronic GVHD. Some T cells may arise from the graft donor. The CDR3 coding sequence is TGTGCCAGCAGCCCCCCGGCGGGCGGCGGAGAGACCCAGTACTTC. Residues: CASSPPAGGGETQYF.